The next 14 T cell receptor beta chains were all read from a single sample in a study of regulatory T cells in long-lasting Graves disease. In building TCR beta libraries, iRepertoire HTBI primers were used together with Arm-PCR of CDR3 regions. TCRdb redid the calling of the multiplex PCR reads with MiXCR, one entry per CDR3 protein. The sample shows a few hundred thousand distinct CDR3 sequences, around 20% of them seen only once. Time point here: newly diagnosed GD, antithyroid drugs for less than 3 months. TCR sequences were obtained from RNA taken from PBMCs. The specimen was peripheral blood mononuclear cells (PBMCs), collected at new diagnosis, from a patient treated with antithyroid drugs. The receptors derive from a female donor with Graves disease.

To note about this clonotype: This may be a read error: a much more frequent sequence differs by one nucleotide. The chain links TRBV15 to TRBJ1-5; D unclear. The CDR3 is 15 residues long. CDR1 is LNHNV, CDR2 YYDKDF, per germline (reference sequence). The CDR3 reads CVTSRDPSASQPQHF. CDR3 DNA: TGTGTCACCAGCAGAGATCCCTCAGCGAGTCAGCCCCAGCATTTT.

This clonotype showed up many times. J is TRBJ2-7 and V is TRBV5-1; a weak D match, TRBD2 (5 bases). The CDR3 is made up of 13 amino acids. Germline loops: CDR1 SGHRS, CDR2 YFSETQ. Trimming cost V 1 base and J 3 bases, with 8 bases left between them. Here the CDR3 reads CASSLLANYEQYF. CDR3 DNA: TGCGCCAGCAGCTTGTTAGCGAACTACGAGCAGTACTTC.

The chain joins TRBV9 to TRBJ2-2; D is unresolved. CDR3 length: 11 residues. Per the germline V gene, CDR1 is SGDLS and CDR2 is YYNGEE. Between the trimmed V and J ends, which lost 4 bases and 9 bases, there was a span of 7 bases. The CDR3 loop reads CASSYTRELFF. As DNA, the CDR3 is TGTGCCAGCAGCTACACACGGGAGCTGTTTTTT.

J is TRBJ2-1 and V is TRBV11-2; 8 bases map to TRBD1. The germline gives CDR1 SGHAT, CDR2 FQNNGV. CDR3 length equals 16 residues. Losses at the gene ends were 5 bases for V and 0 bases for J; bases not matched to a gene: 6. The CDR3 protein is CASSPETGDSYNEQFF. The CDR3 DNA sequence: TGTGCCAGCAGCCCAGAGACAGGGGACTCCTACAATGAGCAGTTCTTC.

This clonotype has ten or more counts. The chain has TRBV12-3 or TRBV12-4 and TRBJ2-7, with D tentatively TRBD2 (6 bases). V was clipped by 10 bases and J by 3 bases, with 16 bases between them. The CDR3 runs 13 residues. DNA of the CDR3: TGTGCCACGCAGCCTAGCGAAAACTACGAGCAGTACTTC. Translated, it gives CATQPSENYEQYF.

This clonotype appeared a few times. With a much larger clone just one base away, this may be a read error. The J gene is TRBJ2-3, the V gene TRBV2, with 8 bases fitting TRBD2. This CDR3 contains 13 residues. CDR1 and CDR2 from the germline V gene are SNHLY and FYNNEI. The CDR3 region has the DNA TGTGCCAGCTTGCGGACTAGCACAGATGCGCAGTATTTT. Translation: CASLRTSTDAQYF.

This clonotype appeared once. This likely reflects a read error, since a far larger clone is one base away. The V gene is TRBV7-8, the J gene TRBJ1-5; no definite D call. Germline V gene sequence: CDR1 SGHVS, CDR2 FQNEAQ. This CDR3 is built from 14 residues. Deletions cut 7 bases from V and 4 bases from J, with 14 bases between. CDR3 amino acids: CASTPGTVNQPQHF. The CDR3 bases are TGTGCCAGCACCCCCGGAACAGTTAATCAGCCCCAGCATTTT. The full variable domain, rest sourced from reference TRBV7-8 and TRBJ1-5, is GAGVSQSPRYKVAKRGQDVALRCDPISGHVSLFWYQQALGQGPEFLTYFQNEAQLDKSGLPSDRFFAERPEGSVSTLKIQRTQQEDSAVYLCASTPGTVNQPQHFGDGTRLSIL.

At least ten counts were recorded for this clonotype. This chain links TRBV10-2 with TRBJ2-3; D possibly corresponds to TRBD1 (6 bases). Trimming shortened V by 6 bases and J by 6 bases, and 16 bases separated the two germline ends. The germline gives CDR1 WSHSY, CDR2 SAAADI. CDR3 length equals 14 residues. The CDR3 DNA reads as TGCGCCAGCAGGGAACAGGGTAAACCCGATACGCAGTATTTT. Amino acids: CASREQGKPDTQYF.

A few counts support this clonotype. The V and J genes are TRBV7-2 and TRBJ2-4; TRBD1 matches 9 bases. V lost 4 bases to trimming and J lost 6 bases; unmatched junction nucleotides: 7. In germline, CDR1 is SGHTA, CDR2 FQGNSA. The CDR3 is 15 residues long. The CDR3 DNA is TGTGCCAGCAGCTCGACAGGGGGAGGAGGAAACATTCAGTACTTC. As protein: CASSSTGGGGNIQYF.

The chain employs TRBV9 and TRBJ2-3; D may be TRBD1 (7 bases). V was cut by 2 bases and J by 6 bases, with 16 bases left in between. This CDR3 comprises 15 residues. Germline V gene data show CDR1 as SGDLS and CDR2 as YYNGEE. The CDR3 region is CASSVEGADTDTQYF. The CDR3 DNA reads TGTGCCAGCAGCGTGGAGGGGGCTGACACGGATACGCAGTATTTT.

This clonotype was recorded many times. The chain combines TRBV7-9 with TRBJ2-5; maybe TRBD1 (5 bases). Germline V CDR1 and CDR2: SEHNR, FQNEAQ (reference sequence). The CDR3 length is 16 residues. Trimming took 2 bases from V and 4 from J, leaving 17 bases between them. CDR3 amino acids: CASSLRIDSLVETQYF. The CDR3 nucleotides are TGTGCCAGCAGCTTACGAATCGACAGCCTGGTAGAGACCCAGTACTTC.

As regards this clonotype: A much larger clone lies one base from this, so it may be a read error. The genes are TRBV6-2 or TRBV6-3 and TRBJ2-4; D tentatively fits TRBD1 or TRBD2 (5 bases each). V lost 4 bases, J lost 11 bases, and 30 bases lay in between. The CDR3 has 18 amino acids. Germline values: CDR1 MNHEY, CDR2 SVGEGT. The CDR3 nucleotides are TGTGCCAGCAGTTCGTTAGGGGATCTGGGAGACGGGACGGCACTTCAGTACTTC. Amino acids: CASSSLGDLGDGTALQYF.

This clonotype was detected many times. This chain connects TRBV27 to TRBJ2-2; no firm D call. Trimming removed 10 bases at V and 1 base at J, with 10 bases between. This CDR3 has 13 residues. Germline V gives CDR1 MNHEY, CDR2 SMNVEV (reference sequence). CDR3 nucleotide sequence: TGTGCCACCCGCCTGGTGAACACCGGGGAGCTGTTTTTT. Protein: CATRLVNTGELFF.

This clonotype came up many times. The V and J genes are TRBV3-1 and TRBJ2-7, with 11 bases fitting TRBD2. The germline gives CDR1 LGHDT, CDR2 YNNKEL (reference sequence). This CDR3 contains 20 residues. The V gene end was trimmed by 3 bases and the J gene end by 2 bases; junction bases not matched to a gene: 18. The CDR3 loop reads CASSHLGWGTSGLKPYEQYF. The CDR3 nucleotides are TGTGCCAGCAGCCACCTTGGGTGGGGGACTAGCGGACTGAAGCCCTACGAGCAGTACTTC.